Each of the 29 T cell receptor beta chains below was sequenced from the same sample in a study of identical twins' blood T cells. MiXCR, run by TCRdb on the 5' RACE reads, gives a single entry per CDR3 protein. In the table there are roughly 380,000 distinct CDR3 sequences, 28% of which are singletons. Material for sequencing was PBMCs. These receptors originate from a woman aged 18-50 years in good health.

CDR3 region: CSASRTVANYGYTF. DNA for the CDR3: TGCAGTGCTAGTCGGACAGTGGCTAACTATGGCTACACCTTC. J is TRBJ1-2 and V is TRBV20-1; tentatively, D is TRBD1 (6 bases). Germline V gives CDR1 DFQATT, CDR2 SNEGSKA (reference sequence). CDR3 length equals 14 residues. With 3 bases removed from V and 0 bases from J, the gap between germline ends came to 11 bases.

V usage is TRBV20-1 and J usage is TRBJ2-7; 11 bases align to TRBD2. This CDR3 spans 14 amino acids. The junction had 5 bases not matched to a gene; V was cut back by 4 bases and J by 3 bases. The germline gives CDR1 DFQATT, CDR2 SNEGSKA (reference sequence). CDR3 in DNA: TGCAGTGCTACGACTAGCGGGGAAATCTACGAGCAGTACTTC. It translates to CSATTSGEIYEQYF.

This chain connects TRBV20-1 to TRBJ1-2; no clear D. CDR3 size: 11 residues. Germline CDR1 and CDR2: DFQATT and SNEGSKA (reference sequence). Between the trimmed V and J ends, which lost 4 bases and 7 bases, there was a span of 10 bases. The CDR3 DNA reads TGCAGTGCTACAGAGGTGGGTGGCTACACCTTC. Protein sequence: CSATEVGGYTF.

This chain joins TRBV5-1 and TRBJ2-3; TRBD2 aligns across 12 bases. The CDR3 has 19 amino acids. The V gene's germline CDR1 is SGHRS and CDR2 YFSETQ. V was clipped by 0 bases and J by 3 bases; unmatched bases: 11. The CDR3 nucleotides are TGCGCCAGCAGCTTGGCCGCTAGCGGGAGGGCCGTTAGTACAGATACGCAGTATTTT. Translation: CASSLAASGRAVSTDTQYF.

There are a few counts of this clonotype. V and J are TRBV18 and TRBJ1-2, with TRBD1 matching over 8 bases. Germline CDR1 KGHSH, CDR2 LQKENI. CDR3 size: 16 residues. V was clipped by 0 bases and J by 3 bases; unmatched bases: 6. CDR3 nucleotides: TGTGCCAGCTCACCACCGGAAACAGGGGGAGACTATGGCTACACCTTC. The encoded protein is CASSPPETGGDYGYTF.

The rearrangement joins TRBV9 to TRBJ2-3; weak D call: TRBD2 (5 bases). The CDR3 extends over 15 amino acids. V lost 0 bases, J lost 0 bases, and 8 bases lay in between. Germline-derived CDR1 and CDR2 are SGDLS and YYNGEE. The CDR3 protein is CASSVDGVSTDTQYF. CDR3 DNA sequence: TGTGCCAGCAGCGTAGACGGGGTTAGCACAGATACGCAGTATTTT.

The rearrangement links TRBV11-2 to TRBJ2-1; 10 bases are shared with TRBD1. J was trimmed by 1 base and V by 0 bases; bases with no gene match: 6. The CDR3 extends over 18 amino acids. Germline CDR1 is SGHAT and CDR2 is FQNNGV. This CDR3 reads CASSLDGQGVFSYNEQFF. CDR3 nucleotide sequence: TGTGCCAGCAGCTTAGACGGACAGGGGGTTTTTTCCTACAATGAGCAGTTCTTC.

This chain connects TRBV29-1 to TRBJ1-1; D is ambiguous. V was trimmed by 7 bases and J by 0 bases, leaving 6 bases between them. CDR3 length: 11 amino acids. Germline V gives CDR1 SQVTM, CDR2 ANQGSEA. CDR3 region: CSGQVNTEAFF. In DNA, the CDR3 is TGCAGCGGCCAGGTGAACACTGAAGCTTTCTTT.

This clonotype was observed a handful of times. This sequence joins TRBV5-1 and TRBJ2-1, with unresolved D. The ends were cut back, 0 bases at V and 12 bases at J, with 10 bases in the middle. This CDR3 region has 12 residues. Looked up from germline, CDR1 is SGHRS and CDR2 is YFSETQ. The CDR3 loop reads CASSLVDQAQFF. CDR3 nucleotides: TGCGCCAGCAGCTTGGTGGACCAGGCGCAGTTCTTC.

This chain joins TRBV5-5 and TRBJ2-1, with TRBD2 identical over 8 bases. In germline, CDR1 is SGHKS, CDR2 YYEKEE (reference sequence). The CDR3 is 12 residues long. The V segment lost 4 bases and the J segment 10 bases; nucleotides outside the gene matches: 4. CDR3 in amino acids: CASSLAGREQFF. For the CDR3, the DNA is TGTGCCAGCAGCCTAGCGGGCAGAGAGCAGTTCTTC.

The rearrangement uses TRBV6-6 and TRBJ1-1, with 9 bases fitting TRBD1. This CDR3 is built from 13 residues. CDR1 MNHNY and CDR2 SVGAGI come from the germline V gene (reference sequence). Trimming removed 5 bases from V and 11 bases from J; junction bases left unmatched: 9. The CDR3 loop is CASSLGTGSWAFF. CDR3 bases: TGTGCCAGCAGTCTTGGGACAGGGAGCTGGGCTTTCTTT.

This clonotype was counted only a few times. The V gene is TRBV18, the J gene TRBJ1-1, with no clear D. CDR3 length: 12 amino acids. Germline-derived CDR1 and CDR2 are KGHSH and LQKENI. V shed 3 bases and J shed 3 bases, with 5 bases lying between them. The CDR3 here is CASSPEYTEAFF. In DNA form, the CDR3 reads TGTGCCAGCTCACCCGAGTACACTGAAGCTTTCTTT.

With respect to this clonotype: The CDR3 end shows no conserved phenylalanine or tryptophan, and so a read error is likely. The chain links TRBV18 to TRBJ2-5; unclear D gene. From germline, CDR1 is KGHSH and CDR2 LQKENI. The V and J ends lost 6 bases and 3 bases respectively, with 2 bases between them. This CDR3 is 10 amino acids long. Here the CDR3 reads CASSEETQYL. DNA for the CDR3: TGTGCCAGCTCGGAAGAGACCCAGTACTTA.

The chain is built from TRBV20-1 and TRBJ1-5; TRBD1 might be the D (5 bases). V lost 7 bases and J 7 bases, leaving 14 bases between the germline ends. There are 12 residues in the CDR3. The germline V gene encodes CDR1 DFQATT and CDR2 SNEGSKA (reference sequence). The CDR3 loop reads CSGRVRGQPQHF. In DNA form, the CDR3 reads TGCAGTGGGAGGGTAAGGGGACAGCCCCAGCATTTT.

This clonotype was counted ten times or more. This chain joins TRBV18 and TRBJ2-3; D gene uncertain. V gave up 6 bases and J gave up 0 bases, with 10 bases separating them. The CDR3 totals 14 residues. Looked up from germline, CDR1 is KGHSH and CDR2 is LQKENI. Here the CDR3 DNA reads TGTGCCAGCTCCACGGGTACTAGCACAGATACGCAGTATTTT. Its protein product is CASSTGTSTDTQYF.

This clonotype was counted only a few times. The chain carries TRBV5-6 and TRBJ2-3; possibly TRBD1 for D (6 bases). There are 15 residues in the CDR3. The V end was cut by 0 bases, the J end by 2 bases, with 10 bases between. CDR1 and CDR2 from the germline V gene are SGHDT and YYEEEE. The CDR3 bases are TGTGCCAGCAGCTTGGCCACAGGGTACACAGATACGCAGTATTTT. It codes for CASSLATGYTDTQYF.

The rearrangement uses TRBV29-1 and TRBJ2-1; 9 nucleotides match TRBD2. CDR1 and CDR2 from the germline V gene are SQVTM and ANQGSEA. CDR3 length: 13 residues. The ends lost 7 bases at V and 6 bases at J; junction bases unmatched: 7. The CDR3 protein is CSAVSGRVNEQFF. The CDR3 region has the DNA TGCAGCGCCGTTAGCGGGAGAGTCAATGAGCAGTTCTTC.

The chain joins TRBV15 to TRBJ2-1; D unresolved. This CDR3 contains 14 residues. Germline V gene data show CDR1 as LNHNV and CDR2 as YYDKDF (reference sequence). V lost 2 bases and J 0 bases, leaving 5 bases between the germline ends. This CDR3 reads CATSRRSSYNEQFF. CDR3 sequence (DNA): TGTGCCACCAGCAGACGGAGCTCCTACAATGAGCAGTTCTTC.

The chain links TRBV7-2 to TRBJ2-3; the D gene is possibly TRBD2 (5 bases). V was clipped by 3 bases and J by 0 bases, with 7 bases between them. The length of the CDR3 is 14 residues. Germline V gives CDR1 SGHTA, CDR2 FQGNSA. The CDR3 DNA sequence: TGTGCCAGCAGCTTCGCGGGTAGCACAGATACGCAGTATTTT. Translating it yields CASSFAGSTDTQYF.

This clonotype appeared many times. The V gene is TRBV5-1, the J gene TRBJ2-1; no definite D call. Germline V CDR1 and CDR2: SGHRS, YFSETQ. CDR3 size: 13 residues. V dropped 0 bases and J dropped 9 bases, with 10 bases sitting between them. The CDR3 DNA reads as TGCGCCAGCAGCTTGGAGTCCGGGTCTGAGCAGTTCTTC. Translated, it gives CASSLESGSEQFF.

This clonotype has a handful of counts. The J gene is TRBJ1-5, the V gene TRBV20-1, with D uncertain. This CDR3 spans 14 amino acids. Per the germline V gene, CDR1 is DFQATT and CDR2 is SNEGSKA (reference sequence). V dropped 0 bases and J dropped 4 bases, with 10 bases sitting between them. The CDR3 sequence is CSAREGWGNQPQHF. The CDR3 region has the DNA TGCAGTGCTAGAGAAGGGTGGGGAAATCAGCCCCAGCATTTT.

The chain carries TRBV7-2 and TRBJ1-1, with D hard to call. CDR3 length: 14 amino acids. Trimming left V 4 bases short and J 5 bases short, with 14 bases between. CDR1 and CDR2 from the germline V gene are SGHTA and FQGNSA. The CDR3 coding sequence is TGTGCCAGCAGCTCCGGCAAGGGATGGACTGAAGCTTTCTTT. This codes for CASSSGKGWTEAFF.

The CDR3 DNA reads as TGTGCCAGCATTGACGCAGGTCAAGAGACCCAGTACTTC. It specifies CASIDAGQETQYF. This sequence joins TRBV6-2 or TRBV6-3 and TRBJ2-5; D is ambiguous. The CDR3 consists of 13 residues. Per germline, CDR1 MNHEY and CDR2 SVGEGT. The V gene lost 7 bases and the J gene lost 2 bases, with 11 bases spanning the gap.

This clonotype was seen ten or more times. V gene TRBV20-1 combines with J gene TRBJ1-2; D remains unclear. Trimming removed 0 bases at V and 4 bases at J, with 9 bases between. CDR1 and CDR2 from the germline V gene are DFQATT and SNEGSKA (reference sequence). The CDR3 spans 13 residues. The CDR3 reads CSARDAGLYGYTF. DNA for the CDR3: TGCAGTGCTAGAGATGCAGGACTCTATGGCTACACCTTC.

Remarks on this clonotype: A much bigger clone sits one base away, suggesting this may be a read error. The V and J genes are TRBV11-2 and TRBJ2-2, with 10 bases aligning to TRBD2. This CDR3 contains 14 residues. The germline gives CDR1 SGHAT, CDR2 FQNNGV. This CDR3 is CASSFTSGTGELVF. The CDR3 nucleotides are TGTGCCAGCAGCTTTACTAGCGGGACCGGGGAGCTGGTTTTT.

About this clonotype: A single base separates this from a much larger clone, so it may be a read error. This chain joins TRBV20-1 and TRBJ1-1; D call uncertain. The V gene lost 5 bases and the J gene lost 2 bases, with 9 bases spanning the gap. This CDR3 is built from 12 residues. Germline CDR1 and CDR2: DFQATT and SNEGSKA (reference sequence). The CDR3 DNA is TGCAGTGCTCACCGGCCAAACACTGAAGCTTTCTTT. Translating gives CSAHRPNTEAFF.

CDR3 DNA sequence: TGTGCCAGCAGCCGCCCCGCCAGGGGATTTGAAGCTTTCTTT. This gives the protein CASSRPARGFEAFF. This chain connects TRBV7-9 to TRBJ1-1; D is perhaps TRBD1 (6 bases). Trimming stripped 5 bases from V and 7 bases from J, with 17 bases between. The CDR3 is 14 residues long. Per germline, CDR1 SEHNR and CDR2 FQNEAQ (reference sequence).

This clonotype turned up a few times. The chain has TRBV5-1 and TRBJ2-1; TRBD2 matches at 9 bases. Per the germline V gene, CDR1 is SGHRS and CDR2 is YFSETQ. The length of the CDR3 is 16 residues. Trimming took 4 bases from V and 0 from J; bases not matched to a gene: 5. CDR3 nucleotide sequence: TGCGCCAGCAGCCCTTTGACTAGCGGCTCCTACAATGAGCAGTTCTTC. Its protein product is CASSPLTSGSYNEQFF.

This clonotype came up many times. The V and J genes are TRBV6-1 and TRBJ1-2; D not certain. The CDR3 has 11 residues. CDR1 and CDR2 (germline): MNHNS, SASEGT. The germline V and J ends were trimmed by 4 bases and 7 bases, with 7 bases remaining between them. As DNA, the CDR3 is TGTGCCAGCAGTGTTTTGATTGGCTACACCTTC. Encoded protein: CASSVLIGYTF.